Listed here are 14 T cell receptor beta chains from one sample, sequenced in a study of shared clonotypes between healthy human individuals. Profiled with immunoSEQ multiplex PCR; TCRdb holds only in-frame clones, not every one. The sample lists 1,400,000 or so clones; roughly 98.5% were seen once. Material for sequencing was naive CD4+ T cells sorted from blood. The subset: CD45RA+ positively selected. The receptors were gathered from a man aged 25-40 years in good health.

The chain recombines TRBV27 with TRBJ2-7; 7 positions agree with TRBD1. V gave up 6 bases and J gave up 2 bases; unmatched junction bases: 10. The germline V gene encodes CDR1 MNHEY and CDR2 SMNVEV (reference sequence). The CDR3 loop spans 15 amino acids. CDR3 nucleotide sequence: TGTGCCAGCAGACAAAAATCGGACAGGCCCTACGAGCAGTACTTC. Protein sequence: CASRQKSDRPYEQYF.

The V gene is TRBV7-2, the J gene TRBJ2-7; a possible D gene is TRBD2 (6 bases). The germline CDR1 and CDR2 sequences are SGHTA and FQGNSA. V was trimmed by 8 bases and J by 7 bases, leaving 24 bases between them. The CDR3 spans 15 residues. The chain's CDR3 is CASRGGFPNPLEQYF. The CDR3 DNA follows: TGTGCCAGCCGTGGGGGGTTTCCTAACCCACTGGAGCAGTACTTC.

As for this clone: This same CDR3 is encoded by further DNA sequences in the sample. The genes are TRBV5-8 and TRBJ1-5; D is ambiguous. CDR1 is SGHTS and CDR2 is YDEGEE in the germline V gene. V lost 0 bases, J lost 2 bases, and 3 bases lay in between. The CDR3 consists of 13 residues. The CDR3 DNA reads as TGTGCCAGCAGCTTGGCAGGCAATCAGCCCCAGCATTTT. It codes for CASSLAGNQPQHF.

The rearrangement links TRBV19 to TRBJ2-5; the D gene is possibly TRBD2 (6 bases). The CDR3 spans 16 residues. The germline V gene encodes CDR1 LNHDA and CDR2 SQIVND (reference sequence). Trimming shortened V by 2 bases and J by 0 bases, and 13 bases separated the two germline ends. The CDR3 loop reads CASSITRGQYQETQYF. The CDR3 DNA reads TGTGCCAGTAGTATAACGCGGGGTCAGTACCAAGAGACCCAGTACTTC.

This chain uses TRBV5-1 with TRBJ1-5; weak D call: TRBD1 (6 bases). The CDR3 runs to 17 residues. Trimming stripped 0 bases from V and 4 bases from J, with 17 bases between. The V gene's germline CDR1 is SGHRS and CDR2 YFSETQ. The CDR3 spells CASSLGFGTTTNQPQHF. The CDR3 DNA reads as TGCGCCAGCAGCTTGGGTTTTGGGACAACGACAAATCAGCCCCAGCATTTT.

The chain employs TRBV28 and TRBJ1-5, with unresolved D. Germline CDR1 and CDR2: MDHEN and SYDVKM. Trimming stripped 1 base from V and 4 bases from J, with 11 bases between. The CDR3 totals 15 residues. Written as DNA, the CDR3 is TGTGCCAGCAGTTTATCCTTGGCCCTGAATCAGCCCCAGCATTTT. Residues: CASSLSLALNQPQHF.

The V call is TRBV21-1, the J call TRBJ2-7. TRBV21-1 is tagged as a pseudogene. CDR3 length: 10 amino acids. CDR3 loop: CASSPWEQYF. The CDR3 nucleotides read TGTGCCAGCAGCCCATGGGAGCAGTACTTC.

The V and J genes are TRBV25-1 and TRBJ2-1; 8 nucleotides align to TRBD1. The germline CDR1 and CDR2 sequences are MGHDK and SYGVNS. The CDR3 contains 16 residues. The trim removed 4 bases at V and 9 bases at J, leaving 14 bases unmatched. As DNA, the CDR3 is TGTGCCAGCAGTGGAACCAGGGGGCGCCTCGGCGGTGAGCAGTTCTTC. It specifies CASSGTRGRLGGEQFF.

The CDR3 is CASSLVRAAYEQYF. The CDR3 region has the DNA TGTGCCAGCAGCTTAGTGCGGGCCGCCTACGAGCAGTACTTC. The chain has TRBV7-8 and TRBJ2-7, with TRBD2 as a possible D gene (5 bases). CDR3 length: 14 amino acids. Trimming took 1 base from V and 2 from J, leaving 9 bases between them. The germline gives CDR1 SGHVS, CDR2 FQNEAQ.

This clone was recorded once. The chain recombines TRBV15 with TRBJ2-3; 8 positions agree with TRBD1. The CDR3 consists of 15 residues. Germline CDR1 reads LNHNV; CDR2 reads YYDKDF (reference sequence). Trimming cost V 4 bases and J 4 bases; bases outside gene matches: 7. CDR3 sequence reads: CATSTTGGRADTQYF. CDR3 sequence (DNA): TGTGCCACCAGCACCACAGGGGGACGGGCAGATACGCAGTATTTT. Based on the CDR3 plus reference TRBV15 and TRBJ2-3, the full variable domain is DAMVIQNPRYQVTQFGKPVTLSCSQTLNHNVMYWYQQKSSQAPKLLFHYYDKDFNNEADTPDNFQSRRPNTSFCFLDIRSPGLGDTAMYLCATSTTGGRADTQYFGPGTRLTVL.

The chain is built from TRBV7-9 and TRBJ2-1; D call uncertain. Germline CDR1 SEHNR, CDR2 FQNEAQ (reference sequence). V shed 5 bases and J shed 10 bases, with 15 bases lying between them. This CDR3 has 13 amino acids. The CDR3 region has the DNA TGTGCCAGCAGCGTAGTGGCTCTGGGGGAGCAGTTCTTC. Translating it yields CASSVVALGEQFF.

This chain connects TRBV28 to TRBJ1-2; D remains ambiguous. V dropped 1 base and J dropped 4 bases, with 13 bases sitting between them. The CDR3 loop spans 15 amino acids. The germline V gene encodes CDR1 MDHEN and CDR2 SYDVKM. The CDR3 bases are TGTGCCAGCAGTTTATCTGCAGCCCTAGTCTATGGCTACACCTTC. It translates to CASSLSAALVYGYTF.

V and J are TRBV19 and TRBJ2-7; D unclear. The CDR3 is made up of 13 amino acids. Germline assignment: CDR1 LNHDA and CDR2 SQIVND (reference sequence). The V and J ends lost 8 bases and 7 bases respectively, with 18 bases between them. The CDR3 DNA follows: TGTGCCAGTTCCCCCGGGTCCTTTAGAGAGCAGTACTTC. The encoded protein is CASSPGSFREQYF.

The CDR3 DNA is TGTGCCAGTAGTGTCCCGGGACGGCGCTTGGAGCAGTACTTC. It translates to CASSVPGRRLEQYF. The chain is built from TRBV19 and TRBJ2-7, with D perhaps being TRBD1 or TRBD2 (5 bases each). Between the trimmed V and J ends, which lost 5 bases and 7 bases, there was a span of 18 bases. The CDR3 is 14 amino acids. Germline values: CDR1 LNHDA, CDR2 SQIVND (reference sequence).